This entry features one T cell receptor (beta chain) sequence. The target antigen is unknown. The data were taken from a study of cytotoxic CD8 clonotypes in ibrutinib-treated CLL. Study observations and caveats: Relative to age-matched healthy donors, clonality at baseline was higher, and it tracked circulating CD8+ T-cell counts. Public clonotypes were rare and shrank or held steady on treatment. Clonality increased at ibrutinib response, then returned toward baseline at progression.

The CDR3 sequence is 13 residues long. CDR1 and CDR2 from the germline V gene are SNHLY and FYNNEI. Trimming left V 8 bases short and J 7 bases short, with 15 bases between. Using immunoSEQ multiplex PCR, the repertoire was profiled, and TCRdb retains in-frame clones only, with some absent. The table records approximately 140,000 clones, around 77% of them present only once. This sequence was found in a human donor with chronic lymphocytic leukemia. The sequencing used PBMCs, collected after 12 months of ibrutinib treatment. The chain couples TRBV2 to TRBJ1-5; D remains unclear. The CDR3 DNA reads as TGTGCCAGCCGACCGGGAACGGGGCAGCCCCAGCATTTT. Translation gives CASRPGTGQPQHF.